The rows below give T cell receptor beta chains drawn from one sample of a study of shared clonotypes between healthy human individuals. The data were produced by immunoSEQ multiplex PCR, yet TCRdb's version contains in-frame clones alone and is incomplete. There are roughly 2,000,000 clones in the sample; just over 90% occur only once, and about 1.6% lies in the top ten. Material: naive CD8+ T cells from PBMCs. All receptors derive from a man younger than 35 in good health. Some clones in this sample may be carry-over from other donors' samples. Both conserved end residues are part of each CDR3. Fields, in order: J gene, V gene, D gene, clone size, CDR3 protein, CDR3 DNA. The D gene is left open where the match is weak. Clone size is not always given. Where it is, it says once, few, many or a class for expanded clones.

>TRBJ2-1|TRBV7-9|NA|NA
CASTAGGTAFNEQFF
TGTGCCAGCACCGCGGGCGGGACAGCTTTCAATGAGCAGTTCTTC
>TRBJ2-7|TRBV9|TRBD2|NA
CASSTSGSRNEQYF
TGTGCCAGCAGCACTAGCGGGAGTCGAAACGAGCAGTACTTC
>TRBJ2-1|TRBV4-3|TRBD1|NA
CASSQSTGVGNEQFF
TGCGCCAGCAGCCAAAGTACAGGGGTGGGCAATGAGCAGTTCTTC
>TRBJ2-1|TRBV7-2|NA|NA
CASSPARIGSNEQFF
TGTGCCAGCAGCCCAGCCCGGATTGGTTCGAATGAGCAGTTCTTC
>TRBJ2-5|TRBV4-2|TRBD1|NA
CASSQDIRTGAQETQYF
TGTGCCAGCAGCCAAGATATCCGGACAGGGGCACAAGAGACCCAGTACTTC
>TRBJ2-2|TRBV29-1|NA|NA
CSGQGRRTGELFF
TGCAGCGGCCAGGGGCGCCGGACCGGGGAGCTGTTTTTT
>TRBJ2-2|TRBV6-5|NA|NA
CASSYSSVDMGGELFF
TGTGCCAGCAGTTACTCGAGTGTGGACATGGGCGGGGAGCTGTTTTTT
>TRBJ2-1|TRBV7-9|NA|NA
CASSSRGTVRPNEQFF
TGTGCCAGCAGTTCCCGGGGGACAGTCCGCCCCAATGAGCAGTTCTTC
>TRBJ2-1|TRBV28|NA|NA
CASSLGGAADEQFF
TGTGCCAGCAGTTTGGGGGGAGCGGCAGATGAGCAGTTCTTC
>TRBJ1-1|TRBV19|NA|NA
CASSTPGGTFF
TGTGCCAGTAGTACCCCCGGGGGAACTTTCTTT
>TRBJ2-5|TRBV19|TRBD2|NA
CASSTSVETQYF
TGTGCCAGTAGCACTAGCGTGGAGACCCAGTACTTC
>TRBJ2-1|TRBV2|TRBD2|once
CASSESGGAEQFF
TGTGCCAGCAGTGAAAGCGGGGGGGCTGAGCAGTTCTTC
>TRBJ1-4|TRBV19|TRBD1|NA
CASSPRGQGEKLFF
TGTGCCAGTAGTCCCAGGGGACAGGGTGAAAAACTGTTTTTT
>TRBJ1-1|TRBV11-2|NA|NA
CASSSRRRGNTEAFF
TGTGCCAGCAGCTCCCGCCGGCGGGGCAACACTGAAGCTTTCTTT
>TRBJ1-4|TRBV27|TRBD1|NA
CASKLTGGDEKLFF
TGTGCCAGCAAACTGACAGGGGGCGACGAAAAACTGTTTTTT
>TRBJ2-7|TRBV9|TRBD1|NA
CASSVLPGQSYEQYF
TGTGCCAGCAGCGTTCTCCCGGGACAGAGCTACGAGCAGTACTTC
>TRBJ2-1|TRBV9|TRBD2|NA
CASSVGGSWDNEQFF
TGTGCCAGCAGCGTCGGCGGGAGTTGGGACAATGAGCAGTTCTTC
>TRBJ2-3|TRBV11-2|TRBD2|NA
CASSSGGNTDTQYF
TGTGCCAGCAGCTCGGGGGGAAACACAGATACGCAGTATTTT
>TRBJ2-3|TRBV4-1|NA|NA
CASSLIADTQYF
TGCGCCAGCAGCCTCATCGCGGATACGCAGTATTTT
>TRBJ2-7|TRBV4-1|NA|NA
CASSQGQSRYEQYF
TGCGCCAGCAGCCAAGGGCAGTCCCGCTACGAGCAGTACTTC
>TRBJ2-1|TRBV28|TRBD2|NA
CASSLGAGASYNEQFF
TGTGCCAGCAGTTTAGGGGCGGGAGCCTCCTACAATGAGCAGTTCTTC
>TRBJ2-7|TRBV7-8|NA|NA
CASSSGTYEQYF
TGTGCCAGCTCCAGCGGAACTTACGAGCAGTACTTC
>TRBJ2-2|TRBV5-1|TRBD2|NA
CASSLLLRGANGELFF
TGCGCCAGCAGCTTGTTATTGCGGGGGGCGAACGGGGAGCTGTTTTTT
>TRBJ2-7|TRBV27|TRBD1|NA
CASGRGQGFYEQYF
TGTGCCAGCGGACGGGGACAGGGCTTCTACGAGCAGTACTTC
>TRBJ1-1|TRBV29-1|NA|NA
CSALGGAFSTEAFF
TGCAGCGCCCTAGGGGGGGCTTTCTCCACTGAAGCTTTCTTT
>TRBJ2-7|TRBV14|NA|NA
CASSRQGRSYEQYF
TGTGCCAGCAGCCGCCAAGGGAGGTCCTACGAGCAGTACTTC
>TRBJ2-1|TRBV27|TRBD2|NA
CASRMGTGTSGNNEQFF
TGTGCCAGCAGGATGGGAACCGGGACTAGCGGAAATAATGAGCAGTTCTTC
>TRBJ2-5|TRBV19|NA|NA
CASQPGHWRGQETQYF
TGTGCCAGTCAACCGGGACACTGGAGGGGCCAAGAGACCCAGTACTTC
>TRBJ2-1|TRBV28|NA|NA
CASNRNLGSYNEQFF
TGTGCCAGCAATCGTAACCTTGGGTCCTACAATGAGCAGTTCTTC
>TRBJ1-2|TRBV7-9|TRBD1|NA
CASSSNRGPGYTF
TGTGCCAGCAGCTCGAACAGGGGGCCCGGCTACACCTTC
>TRBJ1-1|TRBV7-9|TRBD1|NA
CASSFQGGEAFF
TGTGCCAGCAGCTTCCAGGGGGGTGAAGCTTTCTTT
>TRBJ2-1|TRBV29-1|NA|NA
CSVVLLAGYNEQFF
TGCAGCGTTGTGTTACTGGCGGGGTACAATGAGCAGTTCTTC
>TRBJ1-4|TRBV7-2|NA|NA
CASSLREGRGNEKLFF
TGTGCCAGCAGCTTACGGGAGGGCAGGGGTAATGAAAAACTGTTTTTT
>TRBJ1-5|TRBV7-6|NA|NA
CASSYSLNQPQHF
TGTGCCAGCAGCTATAGCCTCAATCAGCCCCAGCATTTT
>TRBJ2-7|TRBV30|NA|NA
CAWSRGGPGDEQYF
TGTGCCTGGAGTCGGGGAGGGCCAGGGGACGAGCAGTACTTC
>TRBJ1-2|TRBV2|NA|NA
CASIGRGSGGYTF
TGTGCCAGCATCGGAAGGGGGTCAGGTGGCTACACCTTC
>TRBJ2-3|TRBV7-9|NA|NA
CASSFRGNSRSTDTQYF
TGTGCCAGCAGCTTTAGGGGTAACAGCCGTAGCACAGATACGCAGTATTTT
>TRBJ1-1|TRBV5-1|NA|NA
CASSLGRDPGDTEAFF
TGCGCCAGCAGCTTGGGCAGGGACCCGGGGGACACTGAAGCTTTCTTT
>TRBJ1-1|TRBV27|NA|NA
CASSLTGANTEAFF
TGTGCCAGCAGTTTGACAGGAGCGAACACTGAAGCTTTCTTT
>TRBJ2-7|TRBV5-1|NA|NA
CASSPLAGAGYEQYF
TGCGCCAGCAGCCCCTTGGCAGGGGCGGGCTACGAGCAGTACTTC
>TRBJ2-7|TRBV19|NA|NA
CASSIGGLFSYEQYF
TGTGCCAGTAGTATTGGGGGGCTATTTTCCTACGAGCAGTACTTC
>TRBJ1-2|TRBV28|NA|once
CASSSTNPKESPGGYTF
TGTGCCAGCAGTTCCACAAACCCAAAAGAATCACCCGGTGGCTACACCTTC
>TRBJ2-3|TRBV6-1|TRBD2|NA
CASSEVAGGATDTQYF
TGTGCCAGCAGTGAGGTAGCGGGAGGTGCCACAGATACGCAGTATTTT
>TRBJ2-1|TRBV6-6|TRBD1|once
CASSYRTGAYNEQFF
TGTGCCAGCAGTTACAGGACAGGGGCCTACAATGAGCAGTTCTTC
>TRBJ1-5|TRBV27|NA|NA
CASRVGGLWGGQPQHF
TGTGCCAGCAGAGTCGGGGGGTTATGGGGGGGTCAGCCCCAGCATTTT
>TRBJ2-1|TRBV29-1|NA|NA
CSVDLATNEQFF
TGCAGCGTTGACCTAGCCACCAATGAGCAGTTCTTC
>TRBJ1-6|TRBV4-3|NA|NA
CASSQDRAGPASSPLHF
TGCGCCAGCAGCCAAGATAGGGCAGGACCTGCTAGTTCACCCCTCCACTTT
>TRBJ2-1|TRBV28|NA|NA
CASSSAGSYNEQFF
TGTGCCAGCAGTTCCGCCGGGAGCTACAATGAGCAGTTCTTC
>TRBJ2-1|TRBV29-1|TRBD2|NA
CSVETLAGGLNEQFF
TGCAGCGTTGAAACTCTCGCGGGAGGTTTGAATGAGCAGTTCTTC
>TRBJ2-5|TRBV9|NA|NA
CASSVGADIPAEPQYF
TGTGCCAGCAGCGTAGGGGCGGACATCCCCGCGGAGCCCCAGTACTTC
>TRBJ2-7|TRBV7-7|NA|NA
CASSLGTVYEQYF
TGTGCCAGCAGCTTGGGGACGGTCTACGAGCAGTACTTC
>TRBJ2-7|TRBV6-1|NA|once
CASSEGGAGSYEQYF
TGTGCCAGCAGTGAAGGGGGGGCAGGGAGTTACGAGCAGTACTTC
>TRBJ1-2|TRBV5-6|NA|NA
CASLGPSNYGYTF
TGTGCCAGCCTCGGCCCATCTAACTATGGCTACACCTTC
>TRBJ1-1|TRBV9|NA|few
CASSAGGEAFF
TGTGCCAGCAGCGCGGGTGGTGAAGCTTTCTTT
>TRBJ1-2|TRBV7-9|NA|NA
CASSSIAYSYGYTF
TGTGCCAGCAGCTCGATCGCGTACAGCTATGGCTACACCTTC
>TRBJ2-3|TRBV27|NA|NA
CASSPSTDTQYF
TGTGCCAGCAGTCCTTCGACAGATACGCAGTATTTT
>TRBJ1-1|TRBV19|NA|NA
CASGGLRDTEAFF
TGTGCCAGCGGGGGGCTAAGGGACACTGAAGCTTTCTTT
>TRBJ2-1|TRBV28|NA|NA
CASSLRKSGDEQFF
TGTGCCAGCAGTCTACGAAAGAGCGGTGATGAGCAGTTCTTC
>TRBJ2-5|TRBV5-6|NA|NA
CASSLGNKWTQYF
TGTGCCAGCAGCTTGGGTAATAAATGGACCCAGTACTTC